The next 2 T cell receptor beta chains were all read from a single sample in a study of T cell responses to AZD1222 COVID-19 vaccine. This table comes from immunoSEQ multiplex PCR, and its TCRdb copy is limited to in-frame clones, with some not included. The sample yields 65,000 to 95,000 clones, roughly 85% seen once. The source material was peripheral blood, sampled on day 0 of AZD1222 vaccination. Receptor source: an adult in good health.

Only one count was recorded for this clone. This chain uses TRBV18 with TRBJ2-7, with 8 bases fitting TRBD1. This CDR3 region has 15 residues. J lost 6 bases, V lost 6 bases, and 13 bases had no gene match. CDR1 and CDR2 from the germline V gene are KGHSH and LQKENI. Written as DNA, the CDR3 is TGTGCCAGCTCGGCCAGGGGGCTGTCTCTGGGCGAGCAGTACTTC. Translation gives CASSARGLSLGEQYF.

The V gene is TRBV19, the J gene TRBJ1-2; 9 bases match TRBD1. The CDR3 runs 15 residues. V trimming: 3 bases; J trimming: 6 bases; junction bases outside the gene matches: 8. The germline CDR1 and CDR2 sequences are LNHDA and SQIVND (reference sequence). The CDR3 bases are TGTGCCAGTAGTATCGTAACCGGGACAGGGCATGGCTACACCTTC. Its protein is CASSIVTGTGHGYTF.